Sequencing of this TCR beta chain was carried out in a study of CD8 T cells in ankylosing spondylitis (dated 2017 in TCRdb). With respect to the entire study: To find TCR variants linked to disease, the study profiled T cell receptor beta repertoires in ankylosing spondylitis patients and healthy donors. Peripheral blood was sampled, and synovial fluid was additionally collected from ankylosing spondylitis patients. The full study cohort was made up of about 25 ankylosing spondylitis patients and 108 healthy donors. Here is what the overall study found, with its caveats: A CD8+ phenotype was shown by the disease-linked clones, which were found at relatively low frequencies in peripheral blood. A TCR beta motif made up of several highly homologous amino acid variants appeared to be characteristic of blood from ankylosing spondylitis patients. The disease-linked clones were reported to be significantly enriched in matched synovial fluid samples from ankylosing spondylitis patients. Some TCR beta motif variants had previously been reported in synovial fluid and blood of reactive arthritis patients, which suggested common disease-initiation mechanisms.

In the case of this clonotype: This receptor's antigen is unknown. Per-base qualities were not stored, and no clone one base away is much larger.

Sequencing was carried out with an Illumina HiSeq 2500. TCR beta libraries were prepared by quantitative 5'-RACE with molecular barcodes. The authors' pipeline ran thus. To identify disease-linked TCR variants, a new computational method was used, one built on a probabilistic model of VDJ rearrangement. TCRdb handled the public reads itself, with Q25 trimming in fastp and clone calling in MiXCR, and kept productive beta chains. For every CDR3 protein sequence, its rows merge into one entry that carries the most common genes and DNA. None of the V and J calls come from the authors' own analysis; TCRdb made them. Here the sample has fewer than 550,000 distinct CDR3 sequences; roughly 5.2% occur a single time. In total, the top ten clones hold approximately 3.5% of the sample. The CDR3 spans 15 residues, from the cysteine through the phenylalanine. Of the read, only the CDR3 DNA is kept; its 45 bases are in frame from base 1. Germline trimming: 2 bases from V, 1 base from J; junction bases outside gene matches: 2. As encoded in the germline V gene (reference sequence), CDR1 is GTSNPN while CDR2 is SVGIG.

This clonotype originated in a male donor with ankylosing spondylitis. The sequencing input was blood, either unsorted or a sorted T cell fraction (not recorded which). Recombination connected TRBV30 to TRBJ2-1; TRBD2 aligns with 10 central bases. At the DNA level, the sequence is TGTGCCTGGAGTCCGGGACTAGCGTCCTACAATGAGCAGTTCTTC. Its translation is CAWSPGLASYNEQFF.